A selection of T cell receptor beta chains follows, all from one sample in a study of T cell changes during pregnancy in multiple sclerosis. Assay used: immunoSEQ multiplex PCR; TCRdb lists only in-frame clones, some missing. The top ten hold 0.7% of the sample, which has tens of thousands of clones, 80% to 95% seen once. The sample in question was CD4+ T cells from peripheral blood mononuclear cells, obtained before pregnancy. Source of these receptors: a female donor with multiple sclerosis, enrolled in a pregnancy study. Both conserved end residues are part of each CDR3. The D gene is left open where the match is weak. Size is omitted from some rows. Given values are once, few, many or a class for expanded clones.

J | D | length | V | size | DNA | CDR3
TRBJ1-5 | . | 15 | TRBV4-1 | . | TGCGCCAGCAGCCCCCTACTACGTGGCAATCAGCCCCAGCATTTT | CASSPLLRGNQPQHF
TRBJ2-5 | TRBD2 | 12 | TRBV19 | . | TGTGCCAGTTCGGGAGGGACGGAGACCCAGTACTTC | CASSGGTETQYF
TRBJ1-2 | TRBD1 | 13 | TRBV27 | . | TGTGCCAGCAGTTTGGACAGGAGTTATGGCTACACCTTC | CASSLDRSYGYTF
TRBJ2-1 | TRBD2 | 15 | TRBV7-3 | . | TGTGCCAGCAGCCTCTGGACTAGCGGTTTCAATGAGCAGTTCTTC | CASSLWTSGFNEQFF
TRBJ2-7 | . | 15 | TRBV4-1 | . | TGCGCCAGCAGCCTAGCCGACTTGCTACTCTACGAGCAGTACTTC | CASSLADLLLYEQYF
TRBJ2-1 | TRBD2 | 16 | TRBV6-6 | . | TGTGCCAGCAGTTTAGCGGGTGGCAGCTCCTACAATGAGCAGTTCTTC | CASSLAGGSSYNEQFF
TRBJ2-7 | TRBD1 | 14 | TRBV2 | once | TGTGCCAGCTCTCAGGGACAGGGGGCCTACGAGCAGTACTTC | CASSQGQGAYEQYF
TRBJ2-1 | TRBD2 | 17 | TRBV6-4 | . | TGTGCCAGCAGTGACTCACCACTAGCGGGGGTTTTCAATGAGCAGTTCTTC | CASSDSPLAGVFNEQFF
TRBJ2-1 | TRBD2 | 17 | TRBV7-6 | . | TGTGCCAGCAGCTTGAGGACTAGCGGGAGGGCATACAATGAGCAGTTCTTC | CASSLRTSGRAYNEQFF
TRBJ2-2 | TRBD1 | 19 | TRBV5-5 | . | TGTGCCAGCAGCTTGGGAATTGGCGGGACAGGGGGCATCACCGGGGAGCTGTTTTTT | CASSLGIGGTGGITGELFF
TRBJ2-1 | TRBD2 | 17 | TRBV7-8 | . | TGTGCCAGCAGCTTAGGAGGAGGAGCGGGAAATTACAATGAGCAGTTCTTC | CASSLGGGAGNYNEQFF
TRBJ1-2 | TRBD1 | 13 | TRBV7-9 | . | TGTGCCAGCAGCCCTGACAGGGGCTATGGCTACACCTTC | CASSPDRGYGYTF
TRBJ2-7 | TRBD1 | 12 | TRBV6-1 | once | TGTGCCAGCAGTACAGGGGCCTACGAGCAGTACTTC | CASSTGAYEQYF
TRBJ2-3 | TRBD2 | 14 | TRBV6-6 | . | TGTGCCAGCAGGCTAGCGGCTAGCACAGATACGCAGTATTTT | CASRLAASTDTQYF
TRBJ2-7 | TRBD2 | 14 | TRBV28 | . | TGTGCCAGCAGTTTACAGGGACTAGCCTTCGAGCAGTACTTC | CASSLQGLAFEQYF
TRBJ2-2 | . | 15 | TRBV9 | . | TGTGCCAGCAGCGGAACTAGCTTGGGTACCGGGGAGCTGTTTTTT | CASSGTSLGTGELFF
TRBJ1-1 | . | 14 | TRBV28 | . | TGTGCCAGCAGTAGTCCGGGGGGAGGCACTGAAGCTTTCTTT | CASSSPGGGTEAFF
TRBJ2-2 | TRBD1 | 17 | TRBV18 | once | TGTGCCAGCTCACCGGGACAGGGTCGCTCCCCCACCGGGGAGCTGTTTTTT | CASSPGQGRSPTGELFF
TRBJ1-2 | . | 14 | TRBV19 | . | TGTGCCAGTAGCCCGCAGGGCCCTGGCTATGGCTACACCTTC | CASSPQGPGYGYTF
TRBJ1-1 | . | 15 | TRBV6-5 | . | TGTGCCAGCAGTTACTCTCGGGGAGAGAACACTGAAGCTTTCTTT | CASSYSRGENTEAFF
TRBJ2-2 | TRBD1 | 17 | TRBV19 | . | TGTGCCAGTAGCCTTCTCCCGGGACAGGGGGGTTGGGGGGAGCTGTTTTTT | CASSLLPGQGGWGELFF
TRBJ2-7 | TRBD2 | 15 | TRBV2 | . | TGTGCCAGCATTTTTAGCGGGGGGCGCTCCTACGAGCAGTACTTC | CASIFSGGRSYEQYF
TRBJ2-5 | TRBD2 | 13 | TRBV5-4 | few | TGTGCTACGAGCGGGGGGAACCAAGAGACCCAGTACTTC | CATSGGNQETQYF